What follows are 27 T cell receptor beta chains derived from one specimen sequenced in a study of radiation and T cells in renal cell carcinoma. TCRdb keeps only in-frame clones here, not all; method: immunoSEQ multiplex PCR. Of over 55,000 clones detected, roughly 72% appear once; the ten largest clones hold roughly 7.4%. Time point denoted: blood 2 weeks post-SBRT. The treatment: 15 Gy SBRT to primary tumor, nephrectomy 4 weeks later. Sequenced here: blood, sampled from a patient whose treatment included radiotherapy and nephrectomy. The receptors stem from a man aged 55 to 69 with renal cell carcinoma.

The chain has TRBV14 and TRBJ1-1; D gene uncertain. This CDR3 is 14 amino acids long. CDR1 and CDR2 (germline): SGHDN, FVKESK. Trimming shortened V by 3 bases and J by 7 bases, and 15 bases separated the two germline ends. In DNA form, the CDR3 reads TGTGCCAGCAGCCAGGGTGTAGTGAACGATGAAGCTTTCTTT. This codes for CASSQGVVNDEAFF.

The CDR3 protein is CASSPQGAGTDTQYF. The CDR3 bases are TGTGCCAGCAGCCCGCAGGGGGCAGGCACAGATACGCAGTATTTT. The chain is built from TRBV7-3 and TRBJ2-3; 8 positions match TRBD1. This CDR3 comprises 15 residues. CDR1 is SGHTA, CDR2 FQGTGA, per germline. The junction had 5 bases not matched to a gene; V was cut back by 5 bases and J by 1 base.

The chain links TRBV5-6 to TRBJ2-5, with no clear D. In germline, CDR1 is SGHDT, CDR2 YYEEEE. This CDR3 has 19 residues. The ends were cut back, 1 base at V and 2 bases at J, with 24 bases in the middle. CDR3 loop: CASSLFILSQARPQETQYF. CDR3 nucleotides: TGTGCCAGCAGCTTGTTTATCCTCAGCCAGGCTCGGCCTCAAGAGACCCAGTACTTC.

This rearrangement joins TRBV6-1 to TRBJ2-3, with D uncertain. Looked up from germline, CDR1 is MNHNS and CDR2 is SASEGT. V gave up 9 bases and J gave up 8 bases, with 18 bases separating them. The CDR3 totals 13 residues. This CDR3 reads CASFLPLVGTQYF. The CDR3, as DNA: TGTGCCAGTTTTCTACCGTTGGTGGGTACGCAGTATTTT.

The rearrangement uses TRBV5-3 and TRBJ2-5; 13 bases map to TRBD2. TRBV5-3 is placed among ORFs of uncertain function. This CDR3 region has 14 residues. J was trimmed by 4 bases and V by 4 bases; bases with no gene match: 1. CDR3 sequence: CARSRLAGGETQYF. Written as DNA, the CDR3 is TGTGCCAGAAGCCGACTAGCGGGAGGAGAGACCCAGTACTTC.

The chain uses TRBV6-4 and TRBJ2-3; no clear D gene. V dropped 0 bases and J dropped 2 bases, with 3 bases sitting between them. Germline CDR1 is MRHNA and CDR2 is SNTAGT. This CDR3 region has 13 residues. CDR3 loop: CASSDSYTDTQYF. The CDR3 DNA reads TGTGCCAGCAGTGACTCGTACACAGATACGCAGTATTTT.

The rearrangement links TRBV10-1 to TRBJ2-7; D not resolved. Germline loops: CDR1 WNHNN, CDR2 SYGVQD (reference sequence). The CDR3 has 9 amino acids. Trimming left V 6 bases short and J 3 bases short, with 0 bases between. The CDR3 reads CASSYEQYV. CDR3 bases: TGCGCCAGCAGCTACGAGCAGTACGTC.

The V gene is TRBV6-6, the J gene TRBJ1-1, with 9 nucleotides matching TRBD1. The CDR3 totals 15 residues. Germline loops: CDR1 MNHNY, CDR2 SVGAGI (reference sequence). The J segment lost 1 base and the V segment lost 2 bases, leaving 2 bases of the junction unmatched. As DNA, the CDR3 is TGTGCCAGCAGTTACCGGGGACAGGGGAACACTGAAGCTTTCTTT. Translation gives CASSYRGQGNTEAFF.

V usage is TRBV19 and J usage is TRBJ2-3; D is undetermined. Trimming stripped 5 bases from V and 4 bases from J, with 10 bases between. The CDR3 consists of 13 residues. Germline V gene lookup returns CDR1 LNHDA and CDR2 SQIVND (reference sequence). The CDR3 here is CASSPPPPDTQYF. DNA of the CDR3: TGTGCCAGTAGTCCTCCCCCCCCAGATACGCAGTATTTT.

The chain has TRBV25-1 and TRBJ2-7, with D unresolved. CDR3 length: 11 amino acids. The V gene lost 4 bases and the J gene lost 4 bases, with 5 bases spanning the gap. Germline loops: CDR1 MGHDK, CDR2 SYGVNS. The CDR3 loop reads CASSGPYEQYF. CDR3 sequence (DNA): TGTGCCAGCAGTGGGCCTTACGAGCAGTACTTC.

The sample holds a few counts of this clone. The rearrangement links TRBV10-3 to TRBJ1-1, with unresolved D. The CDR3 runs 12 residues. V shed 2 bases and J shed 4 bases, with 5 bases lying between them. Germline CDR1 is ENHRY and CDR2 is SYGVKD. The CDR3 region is CAISEIGTEAFF. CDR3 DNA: TGTGCCATCAGTGAGATAGGCACTGAAGCTTTCTTT.

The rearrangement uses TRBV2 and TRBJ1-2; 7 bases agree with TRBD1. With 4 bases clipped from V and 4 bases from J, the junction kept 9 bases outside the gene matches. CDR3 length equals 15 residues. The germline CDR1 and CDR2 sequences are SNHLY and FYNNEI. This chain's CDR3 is CASSAETQGGYGYTF. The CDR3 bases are TGTGCCAGCAGTGCCGAAACTCAGGGGGGCTATGGCTACACCTTC. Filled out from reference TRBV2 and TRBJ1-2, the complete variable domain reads EPEVTQTPSHQVTQMGQEVILRCVPISNHLYFYWYRQILGQKVEFLVSFYNNEISEKSEIFDDQFSVERPDGSNFTLKIRSTKLEDSAMYFCASSAETQGGYGYTFGSGTRLTVV.

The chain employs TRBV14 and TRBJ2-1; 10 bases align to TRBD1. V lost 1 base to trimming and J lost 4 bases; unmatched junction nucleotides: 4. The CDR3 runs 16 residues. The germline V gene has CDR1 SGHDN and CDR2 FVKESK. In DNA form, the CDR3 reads TGTGCCAGCAGCCAAGGATGGACAGGGGGTTACAATGAGCAGTTCTTC. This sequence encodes CASSQGWTGGYNEQFF.

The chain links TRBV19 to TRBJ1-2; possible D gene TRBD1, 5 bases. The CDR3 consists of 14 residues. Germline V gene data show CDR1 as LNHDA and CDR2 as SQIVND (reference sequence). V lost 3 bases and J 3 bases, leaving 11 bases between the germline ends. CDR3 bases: TGTGCCAGTAGTATCGGGACGGACCACTATGGCTACACCTTC. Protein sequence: CASSIGTDHYGYTF.

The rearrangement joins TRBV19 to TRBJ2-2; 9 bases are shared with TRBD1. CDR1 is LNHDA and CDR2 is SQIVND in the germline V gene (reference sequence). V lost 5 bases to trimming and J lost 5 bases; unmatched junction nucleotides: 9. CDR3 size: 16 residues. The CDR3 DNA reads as TGTGCCAGTAGTTTTCCGGGACAGGGCGGAACCGGGGAGCTGTTTTTT. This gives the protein CASSFPGQGGTGELFF.

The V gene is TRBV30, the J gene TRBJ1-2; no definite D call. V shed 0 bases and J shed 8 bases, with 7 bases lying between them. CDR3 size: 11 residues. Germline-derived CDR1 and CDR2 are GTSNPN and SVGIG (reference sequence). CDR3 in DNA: TGTGCCTGGAGTGTGGGCGAGGGCTACACCTTC. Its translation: CAWSVGEGYTF.

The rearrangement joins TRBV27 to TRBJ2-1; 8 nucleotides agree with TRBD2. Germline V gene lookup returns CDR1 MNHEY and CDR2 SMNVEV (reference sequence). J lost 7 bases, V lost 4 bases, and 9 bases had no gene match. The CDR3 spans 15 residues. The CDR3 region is CASSSRQPGGNEQFF. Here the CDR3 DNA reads TGTGCCAGCAGTTCCCGACAGCCGGGGGGGAATGAGCAGTTCTTC.

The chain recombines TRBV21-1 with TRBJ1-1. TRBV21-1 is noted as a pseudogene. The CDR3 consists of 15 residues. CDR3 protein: CASSKDAWRNTEAFF. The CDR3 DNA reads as TGTGCCAGCAGCAAAGATGCATGGAGGAACACTGAAGCTTTCTTT.

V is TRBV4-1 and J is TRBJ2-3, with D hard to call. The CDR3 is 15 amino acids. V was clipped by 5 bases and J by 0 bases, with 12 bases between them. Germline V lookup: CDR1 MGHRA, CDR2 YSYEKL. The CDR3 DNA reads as TGCGCCAGCAGCGGATCAGCCTCTAGCACAGATACGCAGTATTTT. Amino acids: CASSGSASSTDTQYF.

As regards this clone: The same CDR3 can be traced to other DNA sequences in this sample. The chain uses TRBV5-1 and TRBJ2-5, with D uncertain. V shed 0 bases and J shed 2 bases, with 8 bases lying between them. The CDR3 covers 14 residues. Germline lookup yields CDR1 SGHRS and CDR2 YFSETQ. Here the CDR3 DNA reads TGCGCCAGCAGCTTGGGGTCCAATCAAGAGACCCAGTACTTC. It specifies CASSLGSNQETQYF.

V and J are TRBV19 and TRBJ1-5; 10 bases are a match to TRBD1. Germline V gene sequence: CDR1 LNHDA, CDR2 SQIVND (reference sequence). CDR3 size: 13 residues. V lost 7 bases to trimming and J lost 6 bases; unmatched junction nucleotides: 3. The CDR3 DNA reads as TGTGCCAGTACAGGACAGGGGGGTCAGCCCCAGCATTTT. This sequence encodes CASTGQGGQPQHF.

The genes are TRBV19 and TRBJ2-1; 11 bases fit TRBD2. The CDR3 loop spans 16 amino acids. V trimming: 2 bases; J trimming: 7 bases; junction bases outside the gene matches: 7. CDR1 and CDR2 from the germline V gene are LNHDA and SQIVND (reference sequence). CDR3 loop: CASSIRLAGGFNEQFF. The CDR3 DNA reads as TGTGCCAGTAGTATACGGCTAGCGGGAGGATTTAATGAGCAGTTCTTC.

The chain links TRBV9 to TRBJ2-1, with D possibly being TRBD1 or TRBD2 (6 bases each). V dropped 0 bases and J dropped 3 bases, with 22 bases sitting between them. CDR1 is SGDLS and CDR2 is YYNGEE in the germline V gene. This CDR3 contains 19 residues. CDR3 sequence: CASSVGPHSGGPSYNEQFF. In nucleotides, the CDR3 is TGTGCCAGCAGCGTAGGGCCCCACAGTGGGGGGCCGAGCTACAATGAGCAGTTCTTC. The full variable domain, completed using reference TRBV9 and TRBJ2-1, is DSGVTQTPKHLITATGQRVTLRCSPRSGDLSVYWYQQSLDQGLQFLIQYYNGEERAKGNILERFSAQQFPDLHSELNLSSLELGDSALYFCASSVGPHSGGPSYNEQFFGPGTRLTVL.

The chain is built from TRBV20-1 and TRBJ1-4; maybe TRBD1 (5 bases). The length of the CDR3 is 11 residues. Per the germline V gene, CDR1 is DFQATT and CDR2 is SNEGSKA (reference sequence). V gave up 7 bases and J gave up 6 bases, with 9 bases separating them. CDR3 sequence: CSGDRDEKLFF. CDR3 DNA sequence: TGCAGTGGTGACAGAGATGAAAAACTGTTTTTT.

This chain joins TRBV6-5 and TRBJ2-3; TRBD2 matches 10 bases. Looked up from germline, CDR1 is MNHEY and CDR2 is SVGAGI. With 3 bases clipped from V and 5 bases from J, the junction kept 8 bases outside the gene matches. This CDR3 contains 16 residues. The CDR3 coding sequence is TGTGCCAGCAGTTATGGGCCAGCGGGGGGGCAAGATACGCAGTATTTT. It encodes CASSYGPAGGQDTQYF.

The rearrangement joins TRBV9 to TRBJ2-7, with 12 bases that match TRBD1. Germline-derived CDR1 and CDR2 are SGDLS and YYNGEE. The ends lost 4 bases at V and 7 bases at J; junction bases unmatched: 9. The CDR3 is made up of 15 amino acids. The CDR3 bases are TGTGCCAGCAGCTCTAAGGGACAGGGGGCGCGGGAGCAGTACTTC. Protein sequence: CASSSKGQGAREQYF.

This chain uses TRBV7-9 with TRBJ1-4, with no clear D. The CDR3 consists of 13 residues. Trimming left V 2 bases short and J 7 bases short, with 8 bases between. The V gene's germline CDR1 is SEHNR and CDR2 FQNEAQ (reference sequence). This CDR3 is CASSLFSGEKLFF. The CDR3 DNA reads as TGTGCCAGCAGCTTATTTTCGGGTGAAAAACTGTTTTTT.